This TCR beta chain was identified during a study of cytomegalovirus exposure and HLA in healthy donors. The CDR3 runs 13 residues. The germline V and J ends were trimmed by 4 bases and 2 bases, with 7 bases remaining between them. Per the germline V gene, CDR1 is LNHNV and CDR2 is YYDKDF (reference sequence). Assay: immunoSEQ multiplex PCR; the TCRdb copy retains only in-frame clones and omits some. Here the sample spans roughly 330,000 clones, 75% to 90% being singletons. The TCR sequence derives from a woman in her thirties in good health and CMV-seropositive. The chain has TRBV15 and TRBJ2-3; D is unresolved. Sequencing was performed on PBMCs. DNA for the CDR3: TGTGCCACCAGCATACGGATCACAGATACGCAGTATTTT. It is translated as CATSIRITDTQYF.